Detailed here is one T cell receptor (beta chain). The antigen remains undetermined. The DNA is omitted, as the CDR3 cannot be located on it reliably, and the CDR3 follows TCRdb's listing. TCRdb fed the reads into MiXCR, producing one record per CDR3 protein. The data show 400,000 to 550,000 distinct CDR3 sequences, around 11% seen once. These data come from a study of T cell repertoires in cytomegalovirus infection. As for the study in general: Shared public TCR beta signatures pointed to both CMV infection and a matching HLA type.

The CDR3 spans 16 residues, counting both ends. Germline CDR1 MDHEN, CDR2 SYDVKM. General study results and limits: Frequencies of public TCR beta families were cumulated, and this identified carriers of CMV plus the relevant HLA. The ex vivo response was dominated by HLA-C-restricted CMV-specific TCR beta clonotypes.

The clonotype comes from a human donor in good health (CMV status not recorded). Some clones in this sample may be carry-over from other donors' samples. The sequenced sample was PBMCs. This sequence joins TRBV28 and TRBJ2-5. The chain's CDR3 is CASSSSGKNHGETQYF.